The T cell receptor (beta chain) under discussion was sequenced for a study of prognosis after radiotherapy for stage I lung cancer. This clonotype was counted many times. The genomic DNA TCR beta CDR3 region underwent two rounds of multiplex PCR. During first-round PCR, primers specific to each TRBV and TRBJ gene were used. MiXCR, run by TCRdb on the multiplex PCR reads, gives a single entry per CDR3 protein. The sample consists of more than 25,000 distinct CDR3 sequences, about 33% of them appearing once. The length of the CDR3 is 15 residues. Germline assignment: CDR1 MNHEY and CDR2 SMNVEV (reference sequence). Trimming took off 2 bases at V and 10 bases at J, with 18 bases between the two ends.

Here the sequenced sample was PBMCs, taken before or after stereotactic body radiation therapy (not recorded which). The receptor was isolated from a donor aged 50 or older with non-small cell lung cancer. This sequence joins TRBV27 and TRBJ2-1; D is perhaps TRBD2 (7 bases). CDR3 sequence: CASSLTGGGGAEQFF. The CDR3 DNA reads as TGTGCCAGCAGTTTAACTGGCGGTGGGGGGGCGGAGCAGTTCTTC.